These 24 T cell receptor beta chains originate from one sample sequenced in a study of chemoradiotherapy in HPV16-positive cancers. The method was immunoSEQ multiplex PCR; TCRdb's version includes in-frame clones alone and lacks a portion of them. The table has roughly 12,000 clones, around 84% seen once. Sequencing was performed on blood, taken from a patient who underwent chemoradiotherapy. All receptors derive from a human donor with HPV-associated anogenital cancer.

The rearrangement uses TRBV5-1 and TRBJ1-2, with D tentatively TRBD1 (5 bases). The CDR3 is 15 residues long. V lost 2 bases and J 7 bases, leaving 18 bases between the germline ends. Germline V lookup: CDR1 SGHRS, CDR2 YFSETQ. The CDR3 DNA reads as TGCGCCAGCAGCTTATCGCAAGGGGTAGCGGGTGGCTACACCTTC. Translated, it gives CASSLSQGVAGGYTF.

On this clone itself: Sequence at one end of the junction differs from germline and may be a read error. The V and J genes are TRBV5-6 and TRBJ2-1; no clear D gene. Germline-derived CDR1 and CDR2 are SGHDT and YYEEEE. The CDR3 covers 13 residues. In nucleotides, the CDR3 is TGTGCCAGCAGCCGACCCGGGTACACTGAGCAGTTCTTC. The encoded protein is CASSRPGYTEQFF.

The table lists this clone with a few counts. The V call is TRBV30, the J call TRBJ1-6; D possibly corresponds to TRBD1 (5 bases). This CDR3 contains 17 residues. Trimming removed 3 bases from V and 7 bases from J, with 22 bases in between. Germline V gives CDR1 GTSNPN, CDR2 SVGIG (reference sequence). Here the CDR3 DNA reads TGTGCCTGGAGCTCTGGGGGGGTCGCTTCCGCCAATTCACCCCTCCACTTT. Its protein product is CAWSSGGVASANSPLHF.

The J gene is TRBJ2-2, the V gene TRBV7-9; TRBD1 might be the D (5 bases). V lost 6 bases to trimming and J lost 1 base, with 9 bases between them. Per the germline V gene, CDR1 is SEHNR and CDR2 is FQNEAQ (reference sequence). CDR3 length: 14 amino acids. The CDR3 DNA follows: TGTGCCAGCAGTAATACAGGGAACACCGGGGAGCTGTTTTTT. Amino acids: CASSNTGNTGELFF.

The chain uses TRBV5-1 and TRBJ1-3; perhaps TRBD1 as D (6 bases). V lost 2 bases to trimming and J lost 2 bases, with 17 bases between them. CDR1 SGHRS and CDR2 YFSETQ come from the germline V gene. The CDR3 is made up of 17 amino acids. The CDR3 here is CASSFGGGKLAGNTIYF. In DNA form, the CDR3 reads TGCGCCAGCAGCTTCGGAGGGGGGAAGCTAGCTGGAAACACCATATATTTT. The full variable domain, in which reference TRBV5-1 and TRBJ1-3 provide the parts outside the CDR3, is KAGVTQTPRYLIKTRGQQVTLSCSPISGHRSVSWYQQTPGQGLQFLFEYFSETQRNKGNFPGRFSGRQFSNSRSEMNVSTLELGDSALYLCASSFGGGKLAGNTIYFGEGSWLTVV.

The gene calls are TRBV5-1 and TRBJ2-2; no clear D gene. Trimming left V 0 bases short and J 6 bases short, with 3 bases between. This CDR3 comprises 12 residues. CDR1 SGHRS and CDR2 YFSETQ come from the germline V gene. In DNA form, the CDR3 reads TGCGCCAGCAGCTTGGAGGCCGGGGAGCTGTTTTTT. Protein: CASSLEAGELFF. Combining the CDR3 with reference TRBV5-1 and TRBJ2-2 gives the whole variable domain KAGVTQTPRYLIKTRGQQVTLSCSPISGHRSVSWYQQTPGQGLQFLFEYFSETQRNKGNFPGRFSGRQFSNSRSEMNVSTLELGDSALYLCASSLEAGELFFGEGSRLTVL.

The sample holds one count of this clone. The chain employs TRBV11-3 and TRBJ2-1; tentatively, D is TRBD2 (5 bases). Germline CDR1 is SGHNT and CDR2 is YENEEA. Trimming removed 6 bases from V and 5 bases from J, with 11 bases in between. This CDR3 has 13 residues. CDR3 nucleotide sequence: TGTGCCAGCAGTCAGGCACTAGACAATGAGCAGTTCTTC. It yields the protein CASSQALDNEQFF.

The rearrangement uses TRBV9 and TRBJ2-3; no clear D gene. The V and J ends lost 2 bases and 1 base respectively, with 8 bases between them. The CDR3 length is 14 residues. Germline CDR1 SGDLS, CDR2 YYNGEE. CDR3: CASSVGRGTDTQYF. In DNA form, the CDR3 reads TGTGCCAGCAGCGTTGGTAGGGGCACAGATACGCAGTATTTT.

This sequence joins TRBV4-2 and TRBJ1-5; D is unclear. Germline assignment: CDR1 LGHNA and CDR2 YNFKEQ. The V end was cut by 0 bases, the J end by 7 bases, with 7 bases between. This CDR3 is built from 13 residues. This CDR3 is CASSQDVGQPQHF. The CDR3 DNA follows: TGTGCCAGCAGCCAAGATGTGGGACAGCCCCAGCATTTT.

This clone was detected only a few times. V and J are TRBV28 and TRBJ2-7; 9 bases align to TRBD1. The CDR3 runs 14 residues. The germline gives CDR1 MDHEN, CDR2 SYDVKM. With 6 bases clipped from V and 3 bases from J, the junction kept 6 bases outside the gene matches. CDR3 region: CASRGQGFLYEQYF. CDR3 in DNA: TGTGCCAGCAGGGGACAGGGATTCCTCTACGAGCAGTACTTC.

By sample fraction, this clone is large (0.1 to 1%). V usage is TRBV4-1 and J usage is TRBJ1-1, with unresolved D. CDR1 is MGHRA, CDR2 YSYEKL, per germline. The CDR3 is made up of 17 amino acids. V gave up 0 bases and J gave up 1 base, with 15 bases separating them. The CDR3 is CASSQELTSLGNTEAFF. DNA of the CDR3: TGCGCCAGCAGCCAAGAATTAACATCTCTCGGGAACACTGAAGCTTTCTTT.

The chain employs TRBV19 and TRBJ2-5, with D unresolved. CDR1 and CDR2 from the germline V gene are LNHDA and SQIVND (reference sequence). The CDR3 is 14 residues long. Deletions cut 8 bases from V and 3 bases from J, with 16 bases between. CDR3 protein: CASSLSGPKETQYF. DNA for the CDR3: TGTGCCAGTTCCCTTTCCGGGCCAAAAGAGACCCAGTACTTC.

The chain has TRBV11-2 and TRBJ2-5; 8 nucleotides agree with TRBD1. This CDR3 contains 14 residues. The germline gives CDR1 SGHAT, CDR2 FQNNGV. V gave up 5 bases and J gave up 5 bases; unmatched junction bases: 7. The CDR3 region is CASSQNRGRETQYF. As DNA, the CDR3 is TGTGCCAGCAGCCAAAACAGGGGGAGGGAGACCCAGTACTTC.

This clone was counted once. The chain carries TRBV7-8 and TRBJ2-7; 12 nucleotides align to TRBD2. V was pared by 5 bases and J by 6 bases, with 14 bases of the junction left unmatched. Germline values: CDR1 SGHVS, CDR2 FQNEAQ. CDR3 length: 17 residues. The CDR3 sequence: CASSPRTSGVGSGEQYF. The CDR3 DNA is TGTGCCAGCAGCCCCCGGACTAGCGGGGTAGGAAGCGGCGAGCAGTACTTC.

The chain is built from TRBV5-1 and TRBJ2-2; 7 nucleotides align to TRBD1. V trimming: 2 bases; J trimming: 0 bases; junction bases outside the gene matches: 7. The CDR3 is made up of 17 amino acids. Germline assignment: CDR1 SGHRS and CDR2 YFSETQ. DNA of the CDR3: TGCGCCAGCAGCTTAGACAGGGTCAACGCGAACACCGGGGAGCTGTTTTTT. It is translated as CASSLDRVNANTGELFF.

The chain links TRBV4-1 to TRBJ2-5; D might be TRBD1 or TRBD2, each matching 6 bases. The CDR3 is made up of 16 amino acids. Germline V CDR1 and CDR2: MGHRA, YSYEKL. With 0 bases removed from V and 2 bases from J, the gap between germline ends came to 13 bases. The CDR3 DNA reads TGCGCCAGCAGCCAAGAGGGCAGGGGAGGTCAAGAGACCCAGTACTTC. Protein product: CASSQEGRGGQETQYF.

The chain has TRBV19 and TRBJ1-5; D unclear. Per germline, CDR1 LNHDA and CDR2 SQIVND (reference sequence). This CDR3 is 14 amino acids long. V was shortened by 5 bases and J by 6 bases, with 14 bases between the two germline ends. CDR3 DNA: TGTGCCAGTAGTTTCTCGACGCGCGGTCAGCCCCAGCATTTT. Its translation is CASSFSTRGQPQHF.

The V and J genes are TRBV9 and TRBJ2-5, with D possibly matching TRBD1 (6 bases). Trimming removed 5 bases at V and 9 bases at J, with 14 bases between. Looked up from germline, CDR1 is SGDLS and CDR2 is YYNGEE. The CDR3 extends over 12 amino acids. The CDR3 protein is CASSQQGGAQYF. DNA for the CDR3: TGTGCCAGCAGTCAACAGGGTGGGGCCCAGTACTTC.

The J gene is TRBJ1-3, the V gene TRBV6-5; 8 positions match TRBD1. CDR1 and CDR2 (germline): MNHEY, SVGAGI. V lost 6 bases to trimming and J lost 0 bases; unmatched junction nucleotides: 4. The CDR3 is 15 residues long. The CDR3 DNA reads as TGTGCCAGCAGCGACAGGGGAAACTCTGGAAACACCATATATTTT. This codes for CASSDRGNSGNTIYF.

This rearrangement joins TRBV2 to TRBJ2-4, with TRBD1 identical over 11 bases. Germline values: CDR1 SNHLY, CDR2 FYNNEI. V gave up 4 bases and J gave up 9 bases; unmatched junction bases: 14. The CDR3 totals 17 residues. The CDR3 bases are TGTGCCAGCAGTGGCGACTTGACCGGGACAGGGGGTGTCATTCAGTACTTC. Translated: CASSGDLTGTGGVIQYF. The full variable domain, with the rest looked up from reference TRBV2 and TRBJ2-4, is EPEVTQTPSHQVTQMGQEVILRCVPISNHLYFYWYRQILGQKVEFLVSFYNNEISEKSEIFDDQFSVERPDGSNFTLKIRSTKLEDSAMYFCASSGDLTGTGGVIQYFGAGTRLSVL.

The chain has TRBV29-1 and TRBJ2-5; 7 nucleotides align to TRBD2. The length of the CDR3 is 16 residues. Germline assignment: CDR1 SQVTM and CDR2 ANQGSEA. Trimming removed 6 bases from V and 5 bases from J; junction bases left unmatched: 18. The CDR3 DNA sequence: TGCAGCGTGGCTATGACTAGCTCCCGAGGCGGGGAGACCCAGTACTTC. This translates into CSVAMTSSRGGETQYF.

The V call is TRBV7-9, the J call TRBJ2-1, with TRBD2 as a possible D gene (5 bases). The germline V gene encodes CDR1 SEHNR and CDR2 FQNEAQ (reference sequence). The V gene lost 1 base and the J gene lost 6 bases, with 25 bases spanning the gap. The CDR3 totals 19 residues. CDR3 protein: CASSLGRLLASSEGNEQFF. In DNA, the CDR3 is TGTGCCAGCAGCTTAGGCCGATTATTAGCGTCTTCAGAGGGCAATGAGCAGTTCTTC. Complete variable domain (other parts from reference TRBV7-9 and TRBJ2-1): DTGVSQNPRHKITKRGQNVTFRCDPISEHNRLYWYRQTLGQGPEFLTYFQNEAQLEKSRLLSDRFSAERPKGSFSTLEIQRTEQGDSAMYLCASSLGRLLASSEGNEQFFGPGTRLTVL.

This chain joins TRBV19 and TRBJ1-1; D perhaps matches TRBD1 (6 bases). The CDR3 length is 16 residues. Trimming cost V 6 bases and J 0 bases, with 17 bases left between them. Germline lookup yields CDR1 LNHDA and CDR2 SQIVND (reference sequence). This CDR3 reads CASSRGTPNLNTEAFF. The CDR3 coding sequence is TGTGCCAGTAGCAGAGGGACACCGAACCTGAACACTGAAGCTTTCTTT.

The chain recombines TRBV11-2 with TRBJ1-1, with D hard to call. The length of the CDR3 is 13 residues. V shed 1 base and J shed 0 bases, with 3 bases lying between them. Germline CDR1 is SGHAT and CDR2 is FQNNGV. The CDR3 nucleotides are TGTGCCAGCAGCTTAGGTATGAACACTGAAGCTTTCTTT. It yields the protein CASSLGMNTEAFF.